The 27 T cell receptor beta chains below all came from one sample that was sequenced in a study of cytomegalovirus exposure and HLA in healthy donors. The method was immunoSEQ multiplex PCR; TCRdb's version includes in-frame clones alone and lacks a portion of them. Among 200,000 or so clones, 75% to 85% were seen once, and the ten largest hold 13%. Source material: PBMCs. The origin of the receptors is a woman in her 30s in good health and CMV-seropositive.

This clone was seen once. The rearrangement uses TRBV6-1 and TRBJ2-7, with D maybe TRBD2 (5 bases). The V gene lost 1 base and the J gene lost 2 bases, with 12 bases spanning the gap. The CDR3 is 15 residues long. Germline lookup yields CDR1 MNHNS and CDR2 SASEGT. In DNA, the CDR3 is TGTGCCAGCAGTGAAGTCCGGAGGCGAACCTACGAGCAGTACTTC. Its translation: CASSEVRRRTYEQYF.

The chain employs TRBV9 and TRBJ2-7, with TRBD2 identical over 12 bases. V lost 3 bases, J lost 4 bases, and 5 bases stayed unmatched. Germline V CDR1 and CDR2: SGDLS, YYNGEE. This CDR3 has 15 amino acids. The CDR3 region is CASSDRTSGVYEQYF. The CDR3, as DNA: TGTGCCAGCAGCGATCGGACTAGCGGGGTATACGAGCAGTACTTC.

The V and J genes are TRBV19 and TRBJ2-1; D not certain. Germline loops: CDR1 LNHDA, CDR2 SQIVND (reference sequence). This CDR3 comprises 16 residues. V shed 3 bases and J shed 0 bases, with 12 bases lying between them. CDR3: CASSIAARNSYNEQFF. DNA for the CDR3: TGTGCCAGTAGTATCGCGGCCAGAAACTCCTACAATGAGCAGTTCTTC.

Only a few counts were recorded for this clone. CDR3 nucleotides: TGTGCCAGTAGTATCGAGGGTGCTGGCTACACCTTC. This gives the protein CASSIEGAGYTF. The chain is built from TRBV19 and TRBJ1-2; D not certain. Trimming took off 3 bases at V and 7 bases at J, with 9 bases between the two ends. This CDR3 contains 12 residues. CDR1 is LNHDA, CDR2 SQIVND, per germline (reference sequence).

The chain is built from TRBV2 and TRBJ1-2; unclear D gene. V was cut by 3 bases and J by 3 bases, with 23 bases left in between. The CDR3 length is 18 residues. The germline V gene encodes CDR1 SNHLY and CDR2 FYNNEI. The CDR3 spells CASSDGIVSGFSHYGYTF. CDR3 nucleotide sequence: TGTGCCAGCAGTGACGGTATCGTGTCTGGCTTTAGCCACTATGGCTACACCTTC.

The chain uses TRBV4-1 and TRBJ2-2; 10 nucleotides match TRBD1. The CDR3 has 15 amino acids. J gave up 13 bases and V 0 bases, and 8 bases lay outside the gene matches. From germline, CDR1 is MGHRA and CDR2 YSYEKL. As DNA, the CDR3 is TGCGCCAGCAGCCAAGAGGGACGCCGGGACAGGGGGCTGTTTTTT. Translation: CASSQEGRRDRGLFF.

V usage is TRBV6-5 and J usage is TRBJ2-5, with D uncertain. The germline gives CDR1 MNHEY, CDR2 SVGAGI. The CDR3 runs 16 residues. Between the trimmed V and J ends, which lost 0 bases and 2 bases, there was a span of 13 bases. CDR3: CASSYSIDTRQETQYF. The CDR3 nucleotides are TGTGCCAGCAGTTACTCGATTGACACCAGACAAGAGACCCAGTACTTC.

This clone appeared many times. V gene TRBV11-2 combines with J gene TRBJ2-2; D uncertain. Germline-derived CDR1 and CDR2 are SGHAT and FQNNGV. The CDR3 is 14 residues long. Deletions cut 2 bases from V and 5 bases from J, with 9 bases between. This chain's CDR3 is CASSLWLETGELFF. The CDR3 DNA follows: TGTGCCAGCAGCTTATGGCTAGAGACCGGGGAGCTGTTTTTT.

The chain joins TRBV5-8 to TRBJ2-3, with 12 bases aligning to TRBD2. Germline trimming cut 2 bases from V and 1 base from J; bases unmatched to any gene: 8. Germline V gene data show CDR1 as SGHTS and CDR2 as YDEGEE. The CDR3 loop spans 18 amino acids. The DNA for the CDR3 is TGTGCCAGCAGCTTTAGGACTAGCGGGACGGGAGGCACAGATACGCAGTATTTT. The encoded protein is CASSFRTSGTGGTDTQYF.

The CDR3, as DNA: TGCGCCAGCAGCTCACCGGGACAGGGGTACGAGCAGTACTTC. It is translated as CASSSPGQGYEQYF. This chain connects TRBV4-1 to TRBJ2-7; 10 bases fit TRBD1. With V trimmed by 5 bases and J by 4 bases, 5 bases remained unmatched. The CDR3 extends over 14 amino acids. Germline V CDR1 and CDR2: MGHRA, YSYEKL.

The chain employs TRBV29-1 and TRBJ1-1; D call uncertain. Trimming removed 5 bases from V and 0 bases from J, with 4 bases in between. CDR3 length equals 11 residues. Germline CDR1 reads SQVTM; CDR2 reads ANQGSEA. The CDR3 sequence is CSVRLNTEAFF. DNA of the CDR3: TGCAGCGTTCGTTTGAACACTGAAGCTTTCTTT.

CDR3 DNA: TGTGCCAGCAGCGTAGCAGGACAGGGGAGTTACGAGCAGTACTTC. Translating it yields CASSVAGQGSYEQYF. The chain employs TRBV9 and TRBJ2-7; TRBD1 matches 9 bases. V shed 0 bases and J 4 bases; nucleotides not matched to a gene: 5. This CDR3 is built from 15 residues. CDR1 SGDLS and CDR2 YYNGEE come from the germline V gene.

This chain joins TRBV6-6 and TRBJ2-2; D call uncertain. V was clipped by 7 bases and J by 1 base, with 10 bases between them. CDR1 and CDR2 (germline): MNHNY, SVGAGI (reference sequence). The CDR3 is 14 amino acids. The CDR3 bases are TGTGCCAGCATCATAAGTAGGAACACCGGGGAGCTGTTTTTT. This gives the protein CASIISRNTGELFF.

The chain has TRBV29-1 and TRBJ1-5; a possible D gene is TRBD1 (5 bases). From germline, CDR1 is SQVTM and CDR2 ANQGSEA. The CDR3 spans 13 residues. Between the trimmed V and J ends, which lost 4 bases and 6 bases, there was a span of 13 bases. The CDR3 bases are TGCAGCGTTGGGGAGGGGCTGGGTCAGCCCCAGCATTTT. It specifies CSVGEGLGQPQHF.

The chain recombines TRBV10-3 with TRBJ2-7; 8 bases match TRBD1. V dropped 6 bases and J dropped 3; count of bases not matched to a gene: 1. Germline CDR1 reads ENHRY; CDR2 reads SYGVKD. The CDR3 runs 12 residues. The CDR3 region has the DNA TGTGCCATCAGCGGACAGGGCTACGAGCAGTACTTC. Translating it yields CAISGQGYEQYF.

This sequence joins TRBV5-1 and TRBJ2-7, with D perhaps matching TRBD1 (6 bases). CDR1 and CDR2 (germline): SGHRS, YFSETQ. V was clipped by 0 bases and J by 6 bases, with 13 bases between them. This CDR3 spans 14 amino acids. CDR3 coding DNA: TGCGCCAGCAGCTTGGGACAGGAGATCCCCGAGCAGTACTTC. Residues: CASSLGQEIPEQYF.

The V call is TRBV2, the J call TRBJ1-1; TRBD1 is a possible D gene (6 bases). The CDR3 has 13 amino acids. The germline gives CDR1 SNHLY, CDR2 FYNNEI. V was clipped by 6 bases and J by 5 bases, with 13 bases between them. CDR3 protein: CASSGQMRTEAFF. The CDR3 DNA follows: TGTGCCAGCAGCGGACAGATGAGGACTGAAGCTTTCTTT.

This chain uses TRBV7-2 with TRBJ2-1; 9 bases are a match to TRBD1. Germline CDR1 SGHTA, CDR2 FQGNSA. J was trimmed by 7 bases and V by 5 bases; bases with no gene match: 6. The CDR3 contains 14 residues. The CDR3 loop is CASSPDRGRNEQFF. The CDR3 DNA reads TGTGCCAGCAGCCCGGACAGGGGCCGGAATGAGCAGTTCTTC.

V and J are TRBV9 and TRBJ1-1; D is possibly TRBD1 (5 bases). CDR1 and CDR2 from the germline V gene are SGDLS and YYNGEE. V lost 0 bases and J lost 10, with 16 bases in between. This CDR3 is 14 amino acids long. CDR3 bases: TGTGCCAGCAGCGTAGAGGGGCAGGGATCTGGAGCTTTCTTT. The encoded protein is CASSVEGQGSGAFF.

The chain uses TRBV5-4 and TRBJ2-1, with D uncertain. V shed 2 bases and J shed 4 bases, with 4 bases lying between them. The CDR3 runs 12 residues. Germline CDR1 reads SGHNT; CDR2 reads YYREEE (reference sequence). CDR3 coding DNA: TGTGCCAGCAGCTTCCAGTACAATGAGCAGTTCTTC. This sequence encodes CASSFQYNEQFF.

The CDR3 sequence is CATTDTDTQYF. In nucleotides, the CDR3 is TGTGCCACGACGGACACCGATACGCAGTATTTT. The chain combines TRBV7-9 with TRBJ2-3, with a weak D call TRBD1 (5 bases). V lost 10 bases, J lost 6 bases, and 11 bases lay in between. This CDR3 is 11 amino acids long. Germline V gene data show CDR1 as SEHNR and CDR2 as FQNEAQ (reference sequence). Full variable domain (rest looked up from reference TRBV7-9 and TRBJ2-3): DTGVSQNPRHKITKRGQNVTFRCDPISEHNRLYWYRQTLGQGPEFLTYFQNEAQLEKSRLLSDRFSAERPKGSFSTLEIQRTEQGDSAMYLCATTDTDTQYFGPGTRLTVL.

This CDR3 reads CASSRTGDQPQHF. For the CDR3, the DNA is TGTGCCAGCAGTAGGACAGGGGATCAGCCCCAGCATTTT. This chain connects TRBV7-9 to TRBJ1-5, with 9 bases that match TRBD1. Losses at the gene ends were 6 bases for V and 5 bases for J; bases not matched to a gene: 2. The CDR3 has 13 amino acids. The germline V gene encodes CDR1 SEHNR and CDR2 FQNEAQ (reference sequence).

The J gene is TRBJ2-3, the V gene TRBV27, with 12 nucleotides matching TRBD2. V lost 6 bases, J lost 3 bases, and 4 bases stayed unmatched. The CDR3 extends over 15 amino acids. Germline values: CDR1 MNHEY, CDR2 SMNVEV (reference sequence). The CDR3 reads CASSAGTSGTDTQYF. CDR3 DNA: TGTGCCAGCAGCGCAGGGACTAGCGGGACAGATACGCAGTATTTT.

The rearrangement joins TRBV2 to TRBJ1-3; 7 positions agree with TRBD1. The CDR3 length is 14 residues. CDR1 and CDR2 (germline): SNHLY, FYNNEI. Trimming at V came to 6 bases and at J to 10 bases, leaving 12 bases not matched to a gene. This CDR3 reads CASSLEGGLWTIYF. In DNA form, the CDR3 reads TGTGCCAGCAGCCTCGAAGGGGGCCTTTGGACCATATATTTT.

V and J are TRBV6-5 and TRBJ2-2, with a tentative D call TRBD2 (5 bases). CDR1 MNHEY and CDR2 SVGAGI come from the germline V gene. Trimming removed 2 bases from V and 6 bases from J, with 10 bases in between. The CDR3 contains 14 residues. The CDR3, as DNA: TGTGCCAGCAGTTACCGTCGGGGATCCGGGGAGCTGTTTTTT. The encoded protein is CASSYRRGSGELFF.

This chain connects TRBV4-2 to TRBJ2-1; TRBD1 is a possible D gene (6 bases). The V gene lost 1 base and the J gene lost 10 bases, with 11 bases spanning the gap. CDR3 size: 13 residues. Germline loops: CDR1 LGHNA, CDR2 YNFKEQ. CDR3 nucleotide sequence: TGTGCCAGCAGCCAAGGAAACAGGGTCGAGCAGTTCTTC. This codes for CASSQGNRVEQFF.

This clone was counted ten times or more. The V and J genes are TRBV7-2 and TRBJ2-1; 9 nucleotides agree with TRBD1. CDR3 size: 15 residues. Germline CDR1 reads SGHTA; CDR2 reads FQGNSA. With V trimmed by 5 bases and J by 7 bases, 9 bases remained unmatched. CDR3 DNA: TGTGCCAGCAGCCGAGGGACAGGGAAGGGGAATGAGCAGTTCTTC. Its translation: CASSRGTGKGNEQFF.